The 2 T cell receptor beta chains in this list originate from one sample, sequenced in a study of T cells after yellow fever vaccination. TCRdb itself ran the 5' RACE reads through MiXCR, one entry per CDR3 protein. In the table there are more than 300,000 distinct CDR3 sequences, around 10% of which are singletons. The sample was CD4+ T cells sorted from PBMCs, taken 45 days after the yellow fever booster vaccination. These receptors all stem from a young man who received the YFV17D yellow fever vaccine.

The V call is TRBV11-3, the J call TRBJ2-3; D is perhaps TRBD2 (6 bases). Looked up from germline, CDR1 is SGHNT and CDR2 is YENEEA. The CDR3 length is 13 residues. Deletions cut 5 bases from V and 5 bases from J, with 11 bases between. CDR3 loop: CASSRLGGDTQYF. The CDR3 DNA sequence: TGTGCCAGCAGCCGACTCGGGGGAGATACGCAGTATTTT.

The V call is TRBV20-1, the J call TRBJ2-7; D not resolved. CDR1 and CDR2 (germline): DFQATT, SNEGSKA (reference sequence). The CDR3 spans 14 residues. Trimming removed 0 bases from V and 2 bases from J, with 11 bases in between. The CDR3 nucleotides are TGCAGTGCTAGAGATCCCAGGACCCCCTACGAGCAGTACTTC. Translating gives CSARDPRTPYEQYF.